A single sample gave rise to the 21 T cell receptor beta chains below, sequenced in a study of human T cells and chemical hapten exposure. RNA extraction used unfractionated whole blood as the source of total RNA. TCRdb reanalysed the 5' RACE reads using MiXCR and keeps one entry per CDR3 protein. Of 70,000 to 85,000 distinct CDR3 sequences in the sample, about 15% are singletons; the top ten hold about 6.5%. The source of these receptors is a female donor in good health.

This clonotype was seen only a few times. The V call is TRBV4-3, the J call TRBJ1-1, with TRBD1 identical over 8 bases. CDR3 length: 16 residues. V trimming: 0 bases; J trimming: 3 bases; junction bases outside the gene matches: 6. Germline V gene data show CDR1 as LGHNA and CDR2 as YSLEER. The CDR3 here is CASSQDRTGSHTEAFF. The CDR3 DNA reads TGCGCCAGCAGCCAAGATAGGACAGGGAGTCACACTGAAGCTTTCTTT.

The V call is TRBV7-2, the J call TRBJ2-7; a weak D match, TRBD2 (5 bases). The CDR3 contains 14 residues. V was trimmed by 10 bases and J by 0 bases, leaving 16 bases between them. Germline V gene sequence: CDR1 SGHTA, CDR2 FQGNSA. The CDR3 region has the DNA TGTGCCACCTCCCTTGGAGGCCCCTCCTACGAGCAGTACTTC. Protein sequence: CATSLGGPSYEQYF. Using reference TRBV7-2 and TRBJ2-7 for the parts outside the CDR3, the full variable domain is GAGVSQSPSNKVTEKGKDVELRCDPISGHTALYWYRQSLGQGLEFLIYFQGNSAPDKSGLPSDRFSAERTGGSVSTLTIQRTQQEDSAVYLCATSLGGPSYEQYFGPGTRLTVT.

This clonotype was seen a few times. The CDR3 spells CASSWETTSYNEQFF. CDR3 nucleotides: TGTGCCAGCAGCTGGGAGACAACCTCCTACAATGAGCAGTTCTTC. The chain employs TRBV7-2 and TRBJ2-1, with a weak D call TRBD2 (5 bases). CDR3 length: 15 residues. Germline lookup yields CDR1 SGHTA and CDR2 FQGNSA. Trimming shortened V by 4 bases and J by 0 bases, and 10 bases separated the two germline ends. Filled out from reference TRBV7-2 and TRBJ2-1, the complete variable domain reads GAGVSQSPSNKVTEKGKDVELRCDPISGHTALYWYRQSLGQGLEFLIYFQGNSAPDKSGLPSDRFSAERTGGSVSTLTIQRTQQEDSAVYLCASSWETTSYNEQFFGPGTRLTVL.

This clonotype has more than one count but fewer than ten. This chain connects TRBV11-2 to TRBJ1-2; D is unresolved. The CDR3 has 13 residues. The V end was cut by 5 bases, the J end by 4 bases, with 11 bases between. The germline CDR1 and CDR2 sequences are SGHAT and FQNNGV. For the CDR3, the DNA is TGTGCCAGCAGCGAGGAGTTGGGCTATGGCTACACCTTC. The encoded protein is CASSEELGYGYTF.

The chain links TRBV3-1 to TRBJ1-5; the D gene is possibly TRBD1 (6 bases). The CDR3 loop spans 13 amino acids. V was shortened by 4 bases and J by 7 bases, with 11 bases between the two germline ends. Germline values: CDR1 LGHDT, CDR2 YNNKEL (reference sequence). DNA for the CDR3: TGTGCCAGCAGCCTAAGAGGGGGACAGCCCCAGCATTTT. This gives the protein CASSLRGGQPQHF.

This clonotype has a handful of counts. V usage is TRBV12-5 and J usage is TRBJ2-1; D gene uncertain. CDR3 length: 12 amino acids. Between the trimmed V and J ends, which lost 6 bases and 9 bases, there was a span of 12 bases. The germline CDR1 and CDR2 sequences are LGHNT and FRNRAP. The DNA for the CDR3 is TGTGCTAGTGGCCCGGACGAAGGTGAGCAGTTCTTC. Its protein product is CASGPDEGEQFF.

The chain employs TRBV20-1 and TRBJ2-7; TRBD1 might be the D (5 bases). The CDR3 length is 12 residues. Germline V gene lookup returns CDR1 DFQATT and CDR2 SNEGSKA (reference sequence). V lost 5 bases and J 2 bases, leaving 10 bases between the germline ends. CDR3 DNA: TGCAGTGCTTCGGACACTACCTACGAGCAGTACTTC. The encoded protein is CSASDTTYEQYF.

This clonotype has more than one count but fewer than ten. The chain recombines TRBV6-1 with TRBJ2-7; possibly TRBD1 for D (6 bases). The CDR3 totals 15 residues. Trimming left V 2 bases short and J 0 bases short, with 11 bases between. The germline gives CDR1 MNHNS, CDR2 SASEGT. CDR3 sequence reads: CASSEKGEISYEQYF. In DNA form, the CDR3 reads TGTGCCAGCAGTGAAAAGGGGGAGATCTCCTACGAGCAGTACTTC.

V is TRBV12-3 or TRBV12-4 and J is TRBJ1-2; D possibly corresponds to TRBD1 (6 bases). The V gene lost 6 bases and the J gene lost 3 bases, with 8 bases spanning the gap. The CDR3 extends over 12 amino acids. The CDR3 nucleotides are TGTGCCAGCAGAGCAGGGGACTATGGCTACACCTTC. Amino acid sequence: CASRAGDYGYTF.

This clonotype was recorded a few times. The gene calls are TRBV20-1 and TRBJ1-1; no clear D. The CDR3 has 13 residues. V was shortened by 2 bases and J by 3 bases, with 10 bases between the two germline ends. Germline V gene sequence: CDR1 DFQATT, CDR2 SNEGSKA (reference sequence). The CDR3, as DNA: TGCAGTGCTAGATGGAGCAGCTACACTGAAGCTTTCTTT. Its translation: CSARWSSYTEAFF.

This clonotype has more than one count but fewer than ten. The V and J genes are TRBV20-1 and TRBJ2-7, with 12 bases that match TRBD2. V was clipped by 8 bases and J by 4 bases; unmatched bases: 3. CDR1 and CDR2 (germline): DFQATT, SNEGSKA (reference sequence). The CDR3 contains 12 residues. The CDR3 DNA reads as TGCAGTCCTCTAGCGGGAGGGTACGAGCAGTACTTC. It is translated as CSPLAGGYEQYF.

This clonotype was detected only a few times. This rearrangement joins TRBV28 to TRBJ2-1; a weak D match, TRBD1 (6 bases). From germline, CDR1 is MDHEN and CDR2 SYDVKM. CDR3 length: 13 residues. The germline V and J ends were trimmed by 3 bases and 9 bases, with 12 bases remaining between them. CDR3 sequence: CASSFTIRGEQFF. The CDR3 DNA is TGTGCCAGCAGTTTCACCATCAGGGGTGAGCAGTTCTTC.

The sample holds a few counts of this clonotype. This sequence joins TRBV18 and TRBJ2-5; D remains unclear. Trimming pared 5 bases from V and 0 bases from J, leaving 7 bases between. Germline assignment: CDR1 KGHSH and CDR2 LQKENI. The CDR3 spans 13 residues. The CDR3 sequence is CASSTQYQETQYF. CDR3 sequence (DNA): TGTGCCAGCTCAACGCAGTACCAAGAGACCCAGTACTTC.

This clonotype occurred a few times. This chain joins TRBV7-8 and TRBJ1-6; 7 bases map to TRBD1. V trimming: 1 base; J trimming: 9 bases; junction bases outside the gene matches: 6. The CDR3 loop spans 15 amino acids. CDR1 and CDR2 (germline): SGHVS, FQNEAQ. CDR3 DNA: TGTGCCAGCAGCTTAGGGACAGGCACCTTTTCACCCCTCCACTTT. Amino acids: CASSLGTGTFSPLHF.

This clonotype was observed a handful of times. The chain joins TRBV2 to TRBJ2-1; 8 nucleotides match TRBD2. The CDR3 has 15 residues. J was trimmed by 4 bases and V by 1 base; bases with no gene match: 3. Germline loops: CDR1 SNHLY, CDR2 FYNNEI. The DNA for the CDR3 is TGTGCCAGCAGTGAAGAAGCGGGGGCATACAATGAGCAGTTCTTC. It encodes CASSEEAGAYNEQFF.

This clonotype was counted at least ten times. The rearrangement joins TRBV18 to TRBJ2-3; D not certain. Germline V gene lookup returns CDR1 KGHSH and CDR2 LQKENI. The CDR3 consists of 13 residues. The ends were cut back, 3 bases at V and 1 base at J, with 5 bases in the middle. Here the CDR3 DNA reads TGTGCCAGCTCACCTGGGGGCACAGATACGCAGTATTTT. It translates to CASSPGGTDTQYF.

The chain has TRBV7-2 and TRBJ1-2; 7 bases match TRBD1. Germline CDR1 is SGHTA and CDR2 is FQGNSA. Germline trimming cut 1 base from V and 4 bases from J; bases unmatched to any gene: 6. The CDR3 spans 15 residues. The CDR3 sequence: CASSLVQGSGYGYTF. The CDR3 DNA reads as TGTGCCAGCAGCTTAGTACAGGGGAGTGGCTATGGCTACACCTTC.

The chain recombines TRBV5-4 with TRBJ2-2; a possible D gene is TRBD1 (6 bases). V dropped 2 bases and J dropped 4 bases, with 9 bases sitting between them. In germline, CDR1 is SGHNT, CDR2 YYREEE (reference sequence). The CDR3 loop spans 14 amino acids. The CDR3 protein is CASSLGRGTGELFF. CDR3 coding DNA: TGTGCCAGCAGCTTAGGCAGGGGCACCGGGGAGCTGTTTTTT.

In its sample, this clonotype was seen a few times. The V and J genes are TRBV5-6 and TRBJ1-2, with D possibly TRBD1 on 5 matching bases. CDR1 is SGHDT, CDR2 YYEEEE, per germline. The V end lost 1 base, the J end lost 4 bases, and 17 bases lay between the germline ends. This CDR3 contains 16 residues. CDR3 loop: CASSLYGTDKTYGYTF. The CDR3 DNA sequence: TGTGCCAGCAGCTTGTATGGGACGGACAAAACCTATGGCTACACCTTC.

This chain connects TRBV7-9 to TRBJ2-5, with D hard to call. V gave up 6 bases and J gave up 2 bases, with 13 bases separating them. The CDR3 is 14 residues long. Germline V gene lookup returns CDR1 SEHNR and CDR2 FQNEAQ (reference sequence). The CDR3 loop is CASRTSWEQETQYF. The CDR3 DNA follows: TGTGCCAGCAGGACATCATGGGAACAAGAGACCCAGTACTTC. Full variable domain (remainder filled in from reference TRBV7-9 and TRBJ2-5): DTGVSQNPRHKITKRGQNVTFRCDPISEHNRLYWYRQTLGQGPEFLTYFQNEAQLEKSRLLSDRFSAERPKGSFSTLEIQRTEQGDSAMYLCASRTSWEQETQYFGPGTRLLVL.

The chain uses TRBV30 and TRBJ1-5; no clear D gene. CDR1 and CDR2 (germline): GTSNPN, SVGIG (reference sequence). With 1 base removed from V and 6 bases from J, the gap between germline ends came to 10 bases. The CDR3 spans 13 residues. The CDR3 coding sequence is TGTGCCTGGAGTGGGGAGTGGGGTCAGCCCCAGCATTTT. Translating gives CAWSGEWGQPQHF.